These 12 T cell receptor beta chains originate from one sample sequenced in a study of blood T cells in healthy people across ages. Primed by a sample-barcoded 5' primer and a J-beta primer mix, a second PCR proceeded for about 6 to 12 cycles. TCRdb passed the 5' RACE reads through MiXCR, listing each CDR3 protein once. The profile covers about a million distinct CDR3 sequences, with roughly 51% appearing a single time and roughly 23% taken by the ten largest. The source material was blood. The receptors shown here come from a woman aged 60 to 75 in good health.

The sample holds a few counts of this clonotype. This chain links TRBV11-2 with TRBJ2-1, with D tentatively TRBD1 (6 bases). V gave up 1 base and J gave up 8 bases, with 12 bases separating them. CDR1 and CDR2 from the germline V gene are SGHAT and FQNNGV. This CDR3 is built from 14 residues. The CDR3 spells CASSLGNRAHEQFF. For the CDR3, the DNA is TGTGCCAGCAGCTTAGGAAACAGGGCGCATGAGCAGTTCTTC.

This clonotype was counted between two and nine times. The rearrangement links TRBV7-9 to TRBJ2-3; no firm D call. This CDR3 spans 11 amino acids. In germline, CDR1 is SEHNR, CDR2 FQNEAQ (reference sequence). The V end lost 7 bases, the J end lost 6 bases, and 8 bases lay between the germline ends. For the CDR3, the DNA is TGTGCCAGCACCCAGAAGGATACGCAGTATTTT. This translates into CASTQKDTQYF.

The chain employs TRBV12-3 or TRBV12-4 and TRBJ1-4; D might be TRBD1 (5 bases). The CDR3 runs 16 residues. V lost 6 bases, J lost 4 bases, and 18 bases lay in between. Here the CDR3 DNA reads TGTGCCAGCAGCACGGGACTCCTTACCGGTAATGAAAAACTGTTTTTT. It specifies CASSTGLLTGNEKLFF.

CDR3 bases: TGCGCCAGCAGCCAAGAACGGACTTACACAGATACGCAGTATTTT. Translation gives CASSQERTYTDTQYF. The genes are TRBV4-1 and TRBJ2-3, with TRBD2 as a possible D gene (5 bases). Germline V CDR1 and CDR2: MGHRA, YSYEKL. The CDR3 is 15 residues long. Deletions cut 0 bases from V and 2 bases from J, with 9 bases between.

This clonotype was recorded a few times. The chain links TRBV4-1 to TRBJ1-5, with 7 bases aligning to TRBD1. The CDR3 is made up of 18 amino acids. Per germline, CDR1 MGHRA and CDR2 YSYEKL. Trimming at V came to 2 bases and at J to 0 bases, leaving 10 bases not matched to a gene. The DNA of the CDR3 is TGCGCCAGCAGCCAAAATGGTGACAGGGCTTATAGCAATCAGCCCCAGCATTTT. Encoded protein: CASSQNGDRAYSNQPQHF.

As DNA, the CDR3 is TGTGCCAGCAAAACGCCGGGACAGGGGGGCAAAGAGCAGTTCTTC. This gives the protein CASKTPGQGGKEQFF. The rearrangement uses TRBV28 and TRBJ2-1, with 11 bases identical to TRBD1. Germline loops: CDR1 MDHEN, CDR2 SYDVKM. The CDR3 runs 15 residues. V lost 7 bases, J lost 10 bases, and 12 bases stayed unmatched.

In DNA form, the CDR3 reads TGCGCCAGCAGCTCTGGCCGGGGGGAACTAGTGGTTGATGAGCAGTTCTTC. This translates into CASSSGRGELVVDEQFF. The V gene is TRBV5-1, the J gene TRBJ2-1, with 7 bases fitting TRBD2. The trim removed 3 bases at V and 8 bases at J, leaving 17 bases unmatched. Germline V gene data show CDR1 as SGHRS and CDR2 as YFSETQ. This CDR3 has 17 residues.

CDR3 coding DNA: TGCAGTGCTAGAGATCGACTAGATCATGGGAGTGAGCAGTTCTTC. This gives the protein CSARDRLDHGSEQFF. The chain uses TRBV20-1 and TRBJ2-1; perhaps TRBD2 as D (6 bases). V was cut by 0 bases and J by 9 bases, with 18 bases left in between. Germline CDR1 reads DFQATT; CDR2 reads SNEGSKA (reference sequence). The CDR3 covers 15 residues.

DNA for the CDR3: TGTGCCAGCAGTCGAGCTCTGGGCAACACCGGGGAGCTGTTTTTT. Amino acids: CASSRALGNTGELFF. The chain is built from TRBV7-2 and TRBJ2-2; no clear D. V was clipped by 6 bases and J by 2 bases, with 13 bases between them. Germline V gives CDR1 SGHTA, CDR2 FQGNSA. This CDR3 region has 15 residues.

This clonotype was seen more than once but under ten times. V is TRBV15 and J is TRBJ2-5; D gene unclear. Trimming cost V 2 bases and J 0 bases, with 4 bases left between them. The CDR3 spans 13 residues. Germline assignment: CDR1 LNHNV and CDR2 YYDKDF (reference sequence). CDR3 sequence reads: CATSRPYQETQYF. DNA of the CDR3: TGTGCCACCAGCAGACCGTACCAAGAGACCCAGTACTTC.

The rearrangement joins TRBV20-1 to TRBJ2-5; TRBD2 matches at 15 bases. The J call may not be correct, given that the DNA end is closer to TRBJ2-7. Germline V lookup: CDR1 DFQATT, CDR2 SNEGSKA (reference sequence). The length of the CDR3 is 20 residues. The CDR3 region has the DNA TGCAGTGCTAGAGCTTATTTGTCGGGACTAGCGGGAGGAGACTCCTACGAGCAGTACTTC. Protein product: CSARAYLSGLAGGDSYEQYF.

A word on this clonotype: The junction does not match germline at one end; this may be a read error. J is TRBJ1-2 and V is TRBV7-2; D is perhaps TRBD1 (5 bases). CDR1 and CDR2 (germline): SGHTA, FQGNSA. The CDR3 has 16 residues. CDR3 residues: CASSFSPWGNNYSYTF. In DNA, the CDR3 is TGTGCCAGCAGCTTCTCCCCATGGGGCAATAACTATAGCTACACCTTC.